The 20 T cell receptor beta chains below come from one sample, sequenced in a study of OX40 agonist ivuxolimab in advanced cancers. Assay used: immunoSEQ multiplex PCR; TCRdb lists only in-frame clones, some missing. The profile shows 59,000 or so clones, roughly 82% of them singletons. The sequenced sample was CD4+ or CD8+ T cells sorted from blood, obtained in a trial of the OX40 agonist ivuxolimab. The receptor source for this set is an adult with an advanced solid tumor such as melanoma, head and neck, liver or kidney cancer.

This chain joins TRBV10-3 and TRBJ2-1, with 8 bases that match TRBD2. V gave up 3 bases and J gave up 9 bases; unmatched junction bases: 10. The CDR3 length is 15 residues. Germline-derived CDR1 and CDR2 are ENHRY and SYGVKD. The DNA of the CDR3 is TGTGCCATCAGTGAAGGCGGGAGGCCTGAGGGTGAGCAGTTCTTC. Its translation: CAISEGGRPEGEQFF.

The V call is TRBV10-1, the J call TRBJ1-5; D remains ambiguous. The CDR3 has 9 residues. Germline V lookup: CDR1 WNHNN, CDR2 SYGVQD (reference sequence). Trimming stripped 10 bases from V and 8 bases from J, with 6 bases between. In nucleotides, the CDR3 is TGCGCCACCTCAAAGCCCCAGCATTTT. Amino acid sequence: CATSKPQHF.

This clone was detected a few times. This chain connects TRBV15 to TRBJ1-5, with 7 bases identical to TRBD1. V lost 3 bases, J lost 5 bases, and 10 bases stayed unmatched. CDR1 is LNHNV and CDR2 is YYDKDF in the germline V gene (reference sequence). The CDR3 contains 16 residues. CDR3 nucleotides: TGTGCCACCAGCAGGGGAGTAGGGGGCGGTGATCAGCCCCAGCATTTT. It codes for CATSRGVGGGDQPQHF.

The CDR3 region is CASSLSRAREQYF. For the CDR3, the DNA is TGTGCCAGCAGTTTAAGCAGGGCTCGGGAGCAGTACTTC. V and J are TRBV28 and TRBJ2-7; perhaps TRBD1 as D (5 bases). The V gene lost 2 bases and the J gene lost 7 bases, with 12 bases spanning the gap. Per germline, CDR1 MDHEN and CDR2 SYDVKM. This CDR3 is 13 amino acids long.

CDR3 nucleotides: TGTGCCAGCAAACCACTAGGGGACTACGAGCAGTACTTC. As protein: CASKPLGDYEQYF. The V and J genes are TRBV6-6 and TRBJ2-7; the D gene could be TRBD1 or TRBD2 (5 bases each). This CDR3 is 13 amino acids long. V was trimmed by 7 bases and J by 3 bases, leaving 13 bases between them. CDR1 is MNHNY and CDR2 is SVGAGI in the germline V gene (reference sequence).

The genes are TRBV7-2 and TRBJ2-2; the D gene is possibly TRBD2 (5 bases). Trimming left V 5 bases short and J 0 bases short, with 13 bases between. Germline CDR1 reads SGHTA; CDR2 reads FQGNSA. The CDR3 covers 16 residues. The CDR3 bases are TGTGCCAGCAGCGTCCGGGGAGTGTCGAACACCGGGGAGCTGTTTTTT. This sequence encodes CASSVRGVSNTGELFF.

The chain employs TRBV28 and TRBJ1-5; D is ambiguous. The V end was cut by 4 bases, the J end by 2 bases, with 9 bases between. The CDR3 extends over 14 amino acids. Germline values: CDR1 MDHEN, CDR2 SYDVKM. CDR3 residues: CASSSGMRNQPQHF. DNA for the CDR3: TGTGCCAGCAGTTCCGGGATGCGCAATCAGCCCCAGCATTTT.

This clone was seen just once. One end of the junction does not line up with germline, which may come from a read error. The chain employs TRBV6-7 and TRBJ2-7; 8 bases fit TRBD1. TRBV6-7 is an ORF, and what it does is uncertain. This CDR3 comprises 13 residues. The CDR3 sequence: CASSAGTGIRLDF. The CDR3 DNA is TGTGCCAGCAGTGCCGGGACAGGCATCCGTTTAGACTTC.

This chain connects TRBV28 to TRBJ1-2; 7 positions match TRBD1. CDR1 is MDHEN, CDR2 SYDVKM, per germline. V was pared by 6 bases and J by 8 bases, with 3 bases of the junction left unmatched. The length of the CDR3 is 11 residues. The chain's CDR3 is CASRSRGGYTF. In nucleotides, the CDR3 is TGTGCCAGCAGAAGCAGGGGGGGCTACACCTTC.

This rearrangement joins TRBV7-2 to TRBJ2-1, with 7 bases identical to TRBD2. Germline trimming cut 4 bases from V and 6 bases from J; bases unmatched to any gene: 6. There are 14 residues in the CDR3. Germline V CDR1 and CDR2: SGHTA, FQGNSA. The CDR3 loop reads CASSSGRGGNEQFF. The CDR3 bases are TGTGCCAGCAGCTCAGGGAGGGGCGGCAATGAGCAGTTCTTC.

The V call is TRBV6-1, the J call TRBJ1-1; TRBD1 agrees at 9 bases. This CDR3 has 14 residues. The V and J ends lost 7 bases and 3 bases, in that order; junction bases with no gene match: 6. Looked up from germline, CDR1 is MNHNS and CDR2 is SASEGT. The CDR3 DNA reads as TGTGCCAGCACCTTGGACAGGGGTGACACTGAAGCTTTCTTT. Translated, it gives CASTLDRGDTEAFF.

As concerns this clone: One junction end does not reproduce the germline sequence, and a read error may be involved. This chain connects TRBV5-4 to TRBJ1-1; D remains unclear. The CDR3 has 15 residues. Germline-derived CDR1 and CDR2 are SGHNT and YYREEE (reference sequence). The DNA of the CDR3 is TGCGCCAGCAGCCAAGATCTAGGGCGTTCGGCTGAAGCTTTCTTT. This translates into CASSQDLGRSAEAFF.

This rearrangement joins TRBV6-5 to TRBJ1-1, with 8 bases fitting TRBD1. The CDR3 length is 11 residues. The germline CDR1 and CDR2 sequences are MNHEY and SVGAGI. V lost 7 bases to trimming and J lost 10 bases; unmatched junction nucleotides: 5. The DNA for the CDR3 is TGTGCCAGCACAGGCAGGGGGCGAGCTTTCTTT. Translated: CASTGRGRAFF.

J is TRBJ2-3 and V is TRBV5-1, with 13 bases matching TRBD2. CDR1 is SGHRS, CDR2 YFSETQ, per germline. The CDR3 is 15 amino acids. The ends lost 4 bases at V and 3 bases at J; junction bases unmatched: 2. CDR3 protein: CASSTLAGGTDTQYF. CDR3 coding DNA: TGCGCCAGCAGCACACTAGCGGGGGGGACAGATACGCAGTATTTT.

The V call is TRBV4-1, the J call TRBJ1-1; TRBD1 agrees at 7 bases. This CDR3 spans 14 amino acids. Germline values: CDR1 MGHRA, CDR2 YSYEKL. The trim removed 5 bases at V and 0 bases at J, leaving 3 bases unmatched. The CDR3 DNA is TGCGCCAGCAGCACAGGGGACTTGAACACTGAAGCTTTCTTT. It translates to CASSTGDLNTEAFF.

The chain uses TRBV6-9 and TRBJ2-7; 10 bases are a match to TRBD1. The CDR3 totals 15 residues. CDR1 and CDR2 (germline): MNHGY, SVAAGI. After removal of 3 bases from V and 2 bases from J, the junction contained 4 bases not matched to a gene. The CDR3 coding sequence is TGTGCCAGCAGTTACAGGGGACAGGGGACCTACGAGCAGTACTTC. Translation gives CASSYRGQGTYEQYF.

The rearrangement links TRBV11-1 to TRBJ1-5, with a possible D match to TRBD1 (6 bases). The CDR3 spans 13 residues. Trimming left V 5 bases short and J 2 bases short, with 7 bases between. Germline values: CDR1 SGHAT, CDR2 FQDESV (reference sequence). The CDR3, as DNA: TGTGCCAGCAGCCACAGGGGCAATCAGCCCCAGCATTTT. It is translated as CASSHRGNQPQHF.

The V and J genes are TRBV21-1 and TRBJ2-3; TRBD2 is the table's D call and was not checked against the DNA. TRBV21-1 is a pseudogene segment. CDR3 length: 17 amino acids. The DNA of the CDR3 is TGTGCCAGCAGCAAAGCTCCTGGGGGACTAGCGGGAGATACGCAGTATTTT. This codes for CASSKAPGGLAGDTQYF.

The CDR3 DNA is TGCGCCAGCAGCCTAATGGGGACAGCGTACTCCTACGAGCAGTACTTC. Translating it yields CASSLMGTAYSYEQYF. The chain employs TRBV4-1 and TRBJ2-7; 7 bases agree with TRBD1. Losses at the gene ends were 4 bases for V and 0 bases for J; bases not matched to a gene: 9. The CDR3 runs 16 residues. CDR1 and CDR2 from the germline V gene are MGHRA and YSYEKL.

The sample holds a few counts of this clone. The chain has TRBV11-2 and TRBJ2-2; D unresolved. The ends were cut back, 0 bases at V and 0 bases at J, with 11 bases in the middle. The CDR3 spans 17 residues. Germline CDR1 is SGHAT and CDR2 is FQNNGV. The CDR3 region is CASSLDQGDTNTGELFF. The CDR3 DNA sequence: TGTGCCAGCAGCTTAGATCAAGGTGATACGAACACCGGGGAGCTGTTTTTT.